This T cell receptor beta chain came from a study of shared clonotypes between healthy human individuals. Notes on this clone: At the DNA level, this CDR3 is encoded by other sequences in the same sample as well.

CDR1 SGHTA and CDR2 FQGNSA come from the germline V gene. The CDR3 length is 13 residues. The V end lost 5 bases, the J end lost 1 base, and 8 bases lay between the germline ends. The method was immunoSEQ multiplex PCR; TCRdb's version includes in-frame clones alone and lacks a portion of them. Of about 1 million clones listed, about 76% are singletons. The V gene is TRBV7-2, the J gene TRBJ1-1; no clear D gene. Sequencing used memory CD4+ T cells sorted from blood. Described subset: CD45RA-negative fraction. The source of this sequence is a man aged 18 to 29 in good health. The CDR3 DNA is TGTGCCAGCAGCGTCCAGGAGAACACTGAAGCTTTCTTT. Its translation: CASSVQENTEAFF.